The 2 T cell receptor beta chains presented below share a single source sample, sequenced in a study of T-cell memory formation after mild COVID-19. TCRdb passed the 5' RACE reads through MiXCR, listing each CDR3 protein once. The table has around 100,000 distinct CDR3 sequences, roughly 20% seen once; the top ten hold about two fifths. The material sequenced was PBMCs or a T cell subset sorted from them (not recorded which). The source is a man between 18 and 29 years old who had mild COVID-19 (a few samples of this study predate the infection). Cell type and time point are not known.

This clonotype was recorded many times. The rearrangement joins TRBV20-1 to TRBJ2-5; D may be TRBD2 (6 bases). The length of the CDR3 is 14 residues. Germline CDR1 and CDR2: DFQATT and SNEGSKA (reference sequence). The V gene lost 7 bases and the J gene lost 4 bases, with 19 bases spanning the gap. The CDR3 is CSVPGVGEGETQYF. In nucleotides, the CDR3 is TGCAGTGTCCCGGGGGTTGGGGAAGGAGAGACCCAGTACTTC.

This clonotype was picked up many times. The chain has TRBV7-9 and TRBJ2-5, with 11 bases that match TRBD1. The CDR3 consists of 14 residues. Germline V gene data show CDR1 as SEHNR and CDR2 as FQNEAQ (reference sequence). J gave up 2 bases and V 10 bases, and 6 bases lay outside the gene matches. CDR3 nucleotide sequence: TGTGCCACCACGGGACAGGGGGATCAAGAGACCCAGTACTTC. As protein: CATTGQGDQETQYF.